Shown below are 15 T cell receptor beta chains from a single sample sequenced in a study of persistence of HIV-infected CD4 T cells. Their cognate antigens are unknown. The immunoSEQ assay was version 4, run in survey mode. Clones were read by immunoSEQ multiplex PCR, and TCRdb kept only the in-frame ones, dropping some. The repertoire includes 40,000 or so clones, about 88% of them detected once, and 0.4% to 0.5% sits in the top ten. Nonspecific anti-CD3/anti-CD28 bead stimulation represents the broad CD4+ T cell repertoire. Sorting of responding CD4+ T cells relied on upregulated CD40 ligand together with CD69. The source material was CD4+ T cells sorted from PBMCs after approximately 20-hour stimulation, sampled from a patient who received antiretroviral therapy. Receptors were obtained from an adult woman with HIV who was CMV-seropositive.

The chain recombines TRBV7-3 with TRBJ1-1, with D possibly being TRBD1 (5 bases). CDR1 is SGHTA and CDR2 is FQGTGA in the germline V gene. This CDR3 spans 15 amino acids. The V end was cut by 3 bases, the J end by 0 bases, with 11 bases between. CDR3 protein: CASSLGGVMNTEAFF. The CDR3 bases are TGTGCCAGCAGCTTGGGAGGGGTAATGAACACTGAAGCTTTCTTT.

The chain combines TRBV3-1 (or the pseudogene TRBV3-2) with TRBJ1-2; D is unclear. This CDR3 is 12 amino acids long. The V end was cut by 2 bases, the J end by 8 bases, with 9 bases between. CDR1 LGHDT and CDR2 YNNKEL come from the germline V gene (reference sequence). The CDR3 spells CASSQLGWGYTF. Written as DNA, the CDR3 is TGTGCCAGCAGCCAATTGGGTTGGGGCTACACCTTC.

This chain uses TRBV5-1 with TRBJ1-1; D not certain. There are 13 residues in the CDR3. Germline values: CDR1 SGHRS, CDR2 YFSETQ. V lost 0 bases and J lost 4, with 7 bases in between. For the CDR3, the DNA is TGCGCCAGCAGCTTGGGGCAGAGCACTGAAGCTTTCTTT. Amino acid sequence: CASSLGQSTEAFF.

V usage is TRBV4-2 and J usage is TRBJ1-6; D remains unclear. Germline V lookup: CDR1 LGHNA, CDR2 YNFKEQ. This CDR3 has 16 amino acids. Trimming removed 0 bases from V and 11 bases from J, with 17 bases in between. The CDR3 loop is CASSQDLGIPNPPLHF. The CDR3 bases are TGTGCCAGCAGCCAAGACTTAGGGATCCCAAACCCACCCCTCCACTTT.

The V call is TRBV12-3 or TRBV12-4, the J call TRBJ1-2; TRBD1 matches at 8 bases. This CDR3 is built from 13 residues. Trimming removed 3 bases from V and 8 bases from J; junction bases left unmatched: 5. The DNA of the CDR3 is TGTGCCAGCAGTTTCCCGGACAGGGTCGGCTACACCTTC. Protein product: CASSFPDRVGYTF.

The gene calls are TRBV18 and TRBJ2-7; D is perhaps TRBD1 (7 bases). The CDR3 extends over 14 amino acids. Between the trimmed V and J ends, which lost 3 bases and 4 bases, there was a span of 13 bases. Germline CDR1 KGHSH, CDR2 LQKENI. The CDR3, as DNA: TGTGCCAGCTCACCGACAGGGACTCCTTACGAGCAGTACTTC. This codes for CASSPTGTPYEQYF.

This chain joins TRBV12-3 or TRBV12-4 and TRBJ1-6, with a weak D call TRBD1 (5 bases). V was pared by 2 bases and J by 9 bases, with 8 bases between. This CDR3 is built from 13 residues. In nucleotides, the CDR3 is TGTGCCAGCAGTTTATACGGGGGTTCACCCCTCCACTTT. Protein: CASSLYGGSPLHF.

The genes are TRBV19 and TRBJ1-5; D possibly corresponds to TRBD1 (6 bases). CDR3 length: 14 amino acids. V gave up 4 bases and J gave up 5 bases, with 12 bases separating them. The germline V gene encodes CDR1 LNHDA and CDR2 SQIVND (reference sequence). CDR3 sequence (DNA): TGTGCCAGTAGTACGCAGGGGACCCATCAGCCCCAGCATTTT. It yields the protein CASSTQGTHQPQHF.

V usage is TRBV6-1 and J usage is TRBJ1-6, with 10 bases that match TRBD1. Per germline, CDR1 MNHNS and CDR2 SASEGT. J gave up 9 bases and V 2 bases, and 4 bases lay outside the gene matches. This CDR3 has 15 amino acids. CDR3 nucleotides: TGTGCCAGCAGTGAATTAGGGACAGGGGTTTCACCCCTCCACTTT. Its protein product is CASSELGTGVSPLHF.

The chain is built from TRBV30 and TRBJ1-1; 7 positions agree with TRBD1. The CDR3 is 15 residues long. Germline assignment: CDR1 GTSNPN and CDR2 SVGIG (reference sequence). Trimming at V came to 2 bases and at J to 0 bases, leaving 6 bases not matched to a gene. CDR3 bases: TGTGCCTGGAGTCGAAGGGGGCGCCTGAACACTGAAGCTTTCTTT. It specifies CAWSRRGRLNTEAFF.

The chain combines TRBV6-5 with TRBJ1-2, with D possibly matching TRBD1 (5 bases). This CDR3 is 11 amino acids long. V was clipped by 7 bases and J by 8 bases, with 11 bases between them. Germline assignment: CDR1 MNHEY and CDR2 SVGAGI. The chain's CDR3 is CASKQEEGYTF. The CDR3 coding sequence is TGTGCCAGCAAACAGGAGGAAGGCTACACCTTC.

The chain couples TRBV6-5 to TRBJ2-5; D is undetermined. The V end lost 4 bases, the J end lost 3 bases, and 9 bases lay between the germline ends. Germline CDR1 MNHEY, CDR2 SVGAGI. The CDR3 has 13 amino acids. The CDR3 DNA is TGTGCCAGCAGTTCGCGAAACAAAGAGACCCAGTACTTC. This encodes CASSSRNKETQYF.

The chain links TRBV11-2 to TRBJ1-2; no definite D call. The CDR3 sequence is 16 residues long. Germline-derived CDR1 and CDR2 are SGHAT and FQNNGV. Trimming left V 2 bases short and J 4 bases short, with 17 bases between. The CDR3 here is CASSLRSRGMGYGYTF. The CDR3 region has the DNA TGTGCCAGCAGCTTAAGATCTCGGGGAATGGGCTATGGCTACACCTTC.

The chain links TRBV5-1 to TRBJ2-2; weak D call: TRBD1 (6 bases). V gave up 1 base and J gave up 5 bases, with 15 bases separating them. The germline V gene has CDR1 SGHRS and CDR2 YFSETQ. The CDR3 has 16 amino acids. CDR3 DNA: TGCGCCAGCAGCTTGACAGGAGAAAGGGGGACCGGGGAGCTGTTTTTT. Protein: CASSLTGERGTGELFF.

V is TRBV5-1 and J is TRBJ1-3, with D perhaps matching TRBD1 (6 bases). CDR1 is SGHRS, CDR2 YFSETQ, per germline. The CDR3 is made up of 15 amino acids. V was trimmed by 0 bases and J by 0 bases, leaving 7 bases between them. CDR3 nucleotides: TGCGCCAGCAGCTTGGGCAGGGGCTCTGGAAACACCATATATTTT. It yields the protein CASSLGRGSGNTIYF.